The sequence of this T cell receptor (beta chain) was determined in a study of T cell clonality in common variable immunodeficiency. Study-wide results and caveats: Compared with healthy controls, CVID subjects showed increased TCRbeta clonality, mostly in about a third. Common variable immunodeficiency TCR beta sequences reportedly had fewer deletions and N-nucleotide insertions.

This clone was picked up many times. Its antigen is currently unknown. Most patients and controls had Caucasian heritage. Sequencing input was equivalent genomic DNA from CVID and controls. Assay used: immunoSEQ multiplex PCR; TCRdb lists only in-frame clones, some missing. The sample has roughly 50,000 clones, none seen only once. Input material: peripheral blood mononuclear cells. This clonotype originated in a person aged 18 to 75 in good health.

The CDR3 sequence: CASSSLAGTYNEQFF. Incomplete CDR3 DNA: TGTGCCAGTAGTTCCCTAGCGGGGACGTACAATGAG. This chain joins TRBV19 and TRBJ2-1; 9 positions match TRBD2. The CDR3 end is not reached by the read, which stops 3 residues before it; the germline J gene fills it in. The CDR3 consists of 15 residues. The J segment lost 4 bases and the V segment lost 5 bases, leaving 6 bases of the junction unmatched. Germline V lookup: CDR1 LNHDA, CDR2 SQIVND (reference sequence).